This TCR beta chain comes out of a study of CD8 T cells in ankylosing spondylitis. Trimming removed 2 bases at V and 3 bases at J, with 13 bases between. Germline lookup yields CDR1 MDHEN and CDR2 SYDVKM. The length of the CDR3 is 15 residues. TCRdb independently ran MiXCR on the 5' RACE reads; one entry per CDR3 protein. The profile covers 200,000 to 250,000 distinct CDR3 sequences, with more than 25% appearing a single time and approximately 4.6% taken by the ten largest. This clonotype was found a few times. The chain links TRBV28 to TRBJ1-1, with D possibly matching TRBD1 (5 bases). This TCR derives from a male donor with ankylosing spondylitis or in good health (not recorded which). The sequencing input was blood, either unsorted or a sorted T cell fraction (not recorded which). CDR3: CASSLRGTWDTEAFF. In DNA form, the CDR3 reads TGTGCCAGCAGTTTAAGGGGAACATGGGACACTGAAGCTTTCTTT.